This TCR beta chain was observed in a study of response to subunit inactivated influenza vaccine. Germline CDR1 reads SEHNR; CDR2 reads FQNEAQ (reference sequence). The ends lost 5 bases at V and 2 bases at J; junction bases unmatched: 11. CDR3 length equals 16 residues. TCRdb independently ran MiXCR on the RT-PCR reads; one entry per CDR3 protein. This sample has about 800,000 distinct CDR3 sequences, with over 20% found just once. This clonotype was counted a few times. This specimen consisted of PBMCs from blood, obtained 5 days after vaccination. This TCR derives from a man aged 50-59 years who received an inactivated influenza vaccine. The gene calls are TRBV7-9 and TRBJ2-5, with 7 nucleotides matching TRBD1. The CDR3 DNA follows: TGTGCCAGCAGCCCAAGGCCGGGACAGAAACAAGAGACCCAGTACTTC. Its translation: CASSPRPGQKQETQYF.